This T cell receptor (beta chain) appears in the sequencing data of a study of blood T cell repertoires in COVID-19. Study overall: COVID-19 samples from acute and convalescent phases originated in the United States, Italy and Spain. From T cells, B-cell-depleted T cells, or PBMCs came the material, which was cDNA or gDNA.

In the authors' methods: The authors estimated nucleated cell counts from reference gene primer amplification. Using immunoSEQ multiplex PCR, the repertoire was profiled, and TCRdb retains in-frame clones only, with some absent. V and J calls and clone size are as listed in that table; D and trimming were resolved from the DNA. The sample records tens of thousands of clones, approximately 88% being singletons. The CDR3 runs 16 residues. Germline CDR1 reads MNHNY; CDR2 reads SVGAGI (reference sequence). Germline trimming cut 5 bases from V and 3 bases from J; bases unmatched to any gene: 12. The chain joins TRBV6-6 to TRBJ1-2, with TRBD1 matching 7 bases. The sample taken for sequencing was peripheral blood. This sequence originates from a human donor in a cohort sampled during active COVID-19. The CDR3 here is CASSPDRDSGHYGYTF. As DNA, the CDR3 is TGTGCCAGCAGTCCCGACAGGGATTCGGGTCACTATGGCTACACCTTC.